One sample yielded the 18 T cell receptor beta chains listed below, sequenced in a study of blood T cell repertoires in COVID-19. Method: immunoSEQ multiplex PCR; TCRdb's copy keeps in-frame clones and lacks some. The sample shows 90,000 or so clones, around 90% of them seen only once. Sequencing input: peripheral blood. The origin of the receptors is a human donor with active COVID-19. The donor label of this sample is uncertain.

The count of this clone is one. The chain joins TRBV24-1 to TRBJ1-3, with D unresolved. The CDR3 covers 14 residues. V was clipped by 4 bases and J by 3 bases, with 9 bases between them. Germline CDR1 and CDR2: KGHDR and SFDVKD. CDR3 region: CATSEAADGNTIYF. CDR3 nucleotides: TGTGCCACCAGTGAGGCGGCCGATGGAAACACCATATATTTT.

The chain joins TRBV14 to TRBJ2-2, with D perhaps TRBD2 (6 bases). Per germline, CDR1 SGHDN and CDR2 FVKESK. Deletions cut 1 base from V and 6 bases from J, with 15 bases between. This CDR3 contains 16 residues. The CDR3 sequence: CASSQGRGTGAGELFF. CDR3 in DNA: TGTGCCAGCAGCCAAGGACGGGGCACGGGGGCCGGGGAGCTGTTTTTT.

V is TRBV7-6 and J is TRBJ2-3, with TRBD1 matching over 7 bases. The CDR3 covers 17 residues. Unmatched junction bases numbered 8, after V lost 1 base and J lost 1 base. Germline V gene sequence: CDR1 SGHVS, CDR2 FNYEAQ. The DNA for the CDR3 is TGTGCCAGCAGCTTAGGGAGGTTCGACAGGGGCACAGATACGCAGTATTTT. Translating it yields CASSLGRFDRGTDTQYF.

J is TRBJ1-2 and V is TRBV4-2; 12 nucleotides match TRBD1. This CDR3 is 15 amino acids long. CDR1 and CDR2 from the germline V gene are LGHNA and YNFKEQ. The V and J ends lost 4 bases and 8 bases, in that order; junction bases with no gene match: 8. CDR3 nucleotide sequence: TGTGCCAGCAGCCCTACGGGACAGGGGGCTAAAGGCTACACCTTC. Its translation is CASSPTGQGAKGYTF.

The chain links TRBV6-6 to TRBJ1-5; D gene ambiguous. Trimming stripped 7 bases from V and 4 bases from J, with 11 bases between. This CDR3 has 13 residues. The germline V gene encodes CDR1 MNHNY and CDR2 SVGAGI (reference sequence). The CDR3 protein is CASMHSGNQPQHF. DNA for the CDR3: TGTGCCAGCATGCATTCGGGAAATCAGCCCCAGCATTTT.

This chain links TRBV18 with TRBJ1-1, with TRBD1 as a possible D gene (5 bases). The CDR3 contains 15 residues. With 4 bases removed from V and 4 bases from J, the gap between germline ends came to 16 bases. CDR1 KGHSH and CDR2 LQKENI come from the germline V gene. The DNA for the CDR3 is TGTGCCAGCTCACTTTTTGACAGCGGGGGCACTGAAGCTTTCTTT. Translation gives CASSLFDSGGTEAFF.

The count of this clone is one. The CDR3 region has the DNA TGTGCCAGCAGCTTGGGCGGGGGCACAGATACGCAGTATTTT. It specifies CASSLGGGTDTQYF. The chain combines TRBV5-4 with TRBJ2-3, with a tentative D call TRBD2 (6 bases). The CDR3 spans 14 residues. Trimming took 0 bases from V and 1 from J, leaving 6 bases between them. The germline V gene encodes CDR1 SGHNT and CDR2 YYREEE (reference sequence).

This clone was found once. The chain has TRBV6-5 and TRBJ2-5, with TRBD2 identical over 15 bases. The CDR3 length is 16 residues. Looked up from germline, CDR1 is MNHEY and CDR2 is SVGAGI. The ends lost 4 bases at V and 2 bases at J; junction bases unmatched: 2. CDR3 sequence: CASSSGLAGGQETQYF. The CDR3 DNA is TGTGCCAGCAGTTCCGGACTAGCGGGGGGGCAAGAGACCCAGTACTTC.

This clone was seen a single time. The rearrangement links TRBV11-1 to TRBJ2-1, with 9 positions matching TRBD1. The CDR3 covers 14 residues. The junction had 5 bases not matched to a gene; V was cut back by 3 bases and J by 8 bases. Germline V gene data show CDR1 as SGHAT and CDR2 as FQDESV (reference sequence). CDR3 nucleotides: TGTGCCAGCAGCTTCCCACAGGGGGCAGATGAGCAGTTCTTC. Amino acid sequence: CASSFPQGADEQFF.

The V call is TRBV27, the J call TRBJ1-4; D is possibly TRBD1 (5 bases). Germline CDR1 is MNHEY and CDR2 is SMNVEV (reference sequence). The CDR3 covers 13 residues. The V end lost 7 bases, the J end lost 4 bases, and 10 bases lay between the germline ends. The DNA of the CDR3 is TGTGCCAGCACAGGGTTAGGTAATGAAAAACTGTTTTTT. This codes for CASTGLGNEKLFF.

The chain links TRBV2 to TRBJ1-1, with a possible D match to TRBD1 (6 bases). Germline CDR1 and CDR2: SNHLY and FYNNEI. This CDR3 has 13 amino acids. V lost 4 bases and J 3 bases, leaving 9 bases between the germline ends. The DNA for the CDR3 is TGTGCCAGCAGTGGGACAGTGGACACTGAAGCTTTCTTT. Translating gives CASSGTVDTEAFF. Full variable domain (rest looked up from reference TRBV2 and TRBJ1-1): EPEVTQTPSHQVTQMGQEVILRCVPISNHLYFYWYRQILGQKVEFLVSFYNNEISEKSEIFDDQFSVERPDGSNFTLKIRSTKLEDSAMYFCASSGTVDTEAFFGQGTRLTVV.

The chain is built from TRBV5-1 and TRBJ2-7; possibly TRBD1 for D (5 bases). The CDR3 runs to 13 residues. V was pared by 4 bases and J by 2 bases, with 10 bases between. Germline V gives CDR1 SGHRS, CDR2 YFSETQ. CDR3 sequence: CASSVTGTYEQYF. CDR3 DNA sequence: TGCGCCAGCAGCGTAACAGGTACCTACGAGCAGTACTTC.

The chain joins TRBV5-4 to TRBJ2-1; TRBD1 agrees at 9 bases. With V trimmed by 0 bases and J by 9 bases, 7 bases remained unmatched. Germline values: CDR1 SGHNT, CDR2 YYREEE (reference sequence). The CDR3 has 15 amino acids. The CDR3 bases are TGTGCCAGCAGCTTGGACGGACAGGGGTTTACTGAGCAGTTCTTC. It translates to CASSLDGQGFTEQFF.

This chain uses TRBV11-3 with TRBJ2-1, with a weak D call TRBD2 (6 bases). Trimming left V 1 base short and J 2 bases short, with 6 bases between. The germline CDR1 and CDR2 sequences are SGHNT and YENEEA. CDR3 length: 14 residues. CDR3 region: CASSLAGAYNEQFF. CDR3 nucleotide sequence: TGTGCCAGCAGCTTAGCGGGGGCCTACAATGAGCAGTTCTTC.

The chain joins TRBV27 to TRBJ1-1; no definite D call. Germline assignment: CDR1 MNHEY and CDR2 SMNVEV (reference sequence). V was pared by 3 bases and J by 4 bases, with 18 bases between. The CDR3 runs to 16 residues. CDR3 nucleotides: TGTGCCAGCAGTTTGCAAGGAGCGGGGTTGAGCACTGAAGCTTTCTTT. It codes for CASSLQGAGLSTEAFF.

CDR3 sequence: CASSLGTGANEKLFF. The DNA of the CDR3 is TGTGCCAGCAGCTTAGGGACAGGGGCTAATGAAAAACTGTTTTTT. The chain has TRBV7-9 and TRBJ1-4; TRBD1 agrees at 9 bases. The V and J ends lost 1 base and 3 bases, in that order; junction bases with no gene match: 0. The CDR3 contains 15 residues. CDR1 is SEHNR and CDR2 is FQNEAQ in the germline V gene (reference sequence).

This rearrangement joins TRBV15 to TRBJ1-1, with a tentative D call TRBD1 (6 bases). The V gene lost 5 bases and the J gene lost 4 bases, with 11 bases spanning the gap. CDR3 length: 13 residues. The V gene's germline CDR1 is LNHNV and CDR2 YYDKDF (reference sequence). The CDR3 bases are TGTGCCACCAGCGGAATAGGGGGCACTGAAGCTTTCTTT. Translation gives CATSGIGGTEAFF. Full variable domain (missing parts from reference TRBV15 and TRBJ1-1): DAMVIQNPRYQVTQFGKPVTLSCSQTLNHNVMYWYQQKSSQAPKLLFHYYDKDFNNEADTPDNFQSRRPNTSFCFLDIRSPGLGDTAMYLCATSGIGGTEAFFGQGTRLTVV.

V usage is TRBV7-2 and J usage is TRBJ1-6; D is unclear. Germline lookup yields CDR1 SGHTA and CDR2 FQGNSA. The CDR3 length is 14 residues. The germline V and J ends were trimmed by 5 bases and 8 bases, with 13 bases remaining between them. This chain's CDR3 is CASSPETDYSPLHF. The CDR3 DNA follows: TGTGCCAGCAGCCCAGAGACGGACTATTCACCCCTCCACTTT. The variable domain in full, completed from reference TRBV7-2 and TRBJ1-6, reads GAGVSQSPSNKVTEKGKDVELRCDPISGHTALYWYRQSLGQGLEFLIYFQGNSAPDKSGLPSDRFSAERTGGSVSTLTIQRTQQEDSAVYLCASSPETDYSPLHFGNGTRLTVT.